Listed here are 18 T cell receptor beta chains from one sample, sequenced in a study of blood T cell repertoires in COVID-19. Assay: immunoSEQ multiplex PCR; the TCRdb copy retains only in-frame clones and omits some. The table shows approximately 250,000 clones, with about 84% occurring only once. The specimen sequenced was peripheral blood. The receptors were sampled from a woman at least 80 years old with COVID-19, enrolled during active disease.

The J gene is TRBJ1-1, the V gene TRBV25-1; no clear D. Trimming left V 6 bases short and J 0 bases short, with 23 bases between. Germline CDR1 is MGHDK and CDR2 is SYGVNS. The CDR3 has 18 amino acids. CDR3 DNA sequence: TGTGCCAGCAGAGGTGGGTTGCTCGGTGGGCCGGTGAACACTGAAGCTTTCTTT. Translated: CASRGGLLGGPVNTEAFF.

With respect to this clone: Its ends do not fully match the called genes, so a read error is possible. The rearrangement links TRBV6-5 to TRBJ2-6, with 7 bases aligning to TRBD1. CDR3 length: 15 residues. Per germline, CDR1 MNHEY and CDR2 SVGAGI. CDR3 in DNA: TGTGTCAGCAAACGACAGGGTTCTGGGGCCAACGTCCTGACTTTC. It is translated as CVSKRQGSGANVLTF.

The chain has TRBV7-3 and TRBJ1-3; D is ambiguous. V was trimmed by 2 bases and J by 2 bases, leaving 4 bases between them. Per germline, CDR1 SGHTA and CDR2 FQGTGA. The CDR3 is 13 residues long. As DNA, the CDR3 is TGTGCCAGCAGCTTATTTACTGGAAACACCATATATTTT. This encodes CASSLFTGNTIYF. The whole variable domain, filled in from reference TRBV7-3 and TRBJ1-3, reads GAGVSQTPSNKVTEKGKYVELRCDPISGHTALYWYRQSLGQGPEFLIYFQGTGAADDSGLPNDRFFAVRPEGSVSTLKIQRTERGDSAVYLCASSLFTGNTIYFGEGSWLTVV.

The chain employs TRBV7-2 and TRBJ2-5; D possibly corresponds to TRBD2 (6 bases). V was shortened by 3 bases and J by 5 bases, with 16 bases between the two germline ends. The germline V gene encodes CDR1 SGHTA and CDR2 FQGNSA. This CDR3 region has 15 residues. CDR3 nucleotide sequence: TGTGCCAGCAGCTTTTCTGGGGGGTCCCGGGAGACCCAGTACTTC. It codes for CASSFSGGSRETQYF.

This clone was observed a handful of times. The rearrangement joins TRBV9 to TRBJ2-7; 9 positions match TRBD1. Germline-derived CDR1 and CDR2 are SGDLS and YYNGEE. V was pared by 4 bases and J by 6 bases, with 14 bases of the junction left unmatched. The CDR3 is made up of 16 amino acids. CDR3 region: CASSNLQGGQGAEQYF. The CDR3 DNA reads as TGTGCCAGCAGCAATCTCCAAGGGGGACAGGGTGCCGAGCAGTACTTC. The full variable domain, with the rest looked up from reference TRBV9 and TRBJ2-7, is DSGVTQTPKHLITATGQRVTLRCSPRSGDLSVYWYQQSLDQGLQFLIQYYNGEERAKGNILERFSAQQFPDLHSELNLSSLELGDSALYFCASSNLQGGQGAEQYFGPGTRLTVT.

This chain joins TRBV6-2 or TRBV6-3 and TRBJ2-7; the D gene is possibly TRBD1 (6 bases). Trimming took off 2 bases at V and 3 bases at J, with 11 bases between the two ends. The CDR3 totals 14 residues. Germline V gene lookup returns CDR1 MNHEY and CDR2 SVGEGT. The CDR3 DNA reads TGTGCCAGCAGTTACGGGGACACTGTCTACGAGCAGTACTTC. Translation gives CASSYGDTVYEQYF.

This clone was seen a few times. The J gene is TRBJ1-5, the V gene TRBV2; TRBD1 might be the D (6 bases). Germline values: CDR1 SNHLY, CDR2 FYNNEI. The CDR3 contains 14 residues. V was trimmed by 6 bases and J by 0 bases, leaving 9 bases between them. The CDR3 here is CASRTGFSNQPQHF. The CDR3 bases are TGTGCCAGCAGAACAGGGTTTAGCAATCAGCCCCAGCATTTT.

The V gene is TRBV18, the J gene TRBJ1-2, with D hard to call. The CDR3 loop spans 16 amino acids. V dropped 3 bases and J dropped 0 bases, with 14 bases sitting between them. Looked up from germline, CDR1 is KGHSH and CDR2 is LQKENI. Here the CDR3 reads CASSPVASSANYGYTF. CDR3 coding DNA: TGTGCCAGCTCACCGGTTGCCTCCTCAGCTAACTATGGCTACACCTTC.

The chain uses TRBV6-2 or TRBV6-3 and TRBJ2-3, with TRBD1 identical over 7 bases. Germline-derived CDR1 and CDR2 are MNHEY and SVGEGT. CDR3 length: 16 amino acids. V dropped 6 bases and J dropped 0; count of bases not matched to a gene: 9. The CDR3 loop is CASSRQGHYSTDTQYF. The DNA for the CDR3 is TGTGCCAGCAGCCGACAGGGCCACTATAGCACAGATACGCAGTATTTT.

The chain has TRBV6-1 and TRBJ2-7; possible D gene TRBD2, 5 bases. Germline-derived CDR1 and CDR2 are MNHNS and SASEGT. There are 13 residues in the CDR3. Between the trimmed V and J ends, which lost 3 bases and 3 bases, there was a span of 9 bases. The CDR3 DNA follows: TGTGCCAGCAGTGAGCCGGGGAGCTACGAGCAGTACTTC. Amino acid sequence: CASSEPGSYEQYF.

For this clone: The DNA is omitted, as the CDR3 cannot be located on it reliably, and the CDR3 follows TCRdb's listing. The gene calls are TRBV1 and TRBJ1-5; the D call of TRBD1 is as the table states it, not checked on the DNA. TRBV1 is noted as a pseudogene. The length of the CDR3 is 19 amino acids, counting both ends. CDR3 amino acids: CTSSQVGSGTGVSNQPQHF.

This rearrangement joins TRBV4-3 to TRBJ1-2, with 7 bases aligning to TRBD1. With 8 bases clipped from V and 2 bases from J, the junction kept 8 bases outside the gene matches. The CDR3 length is 14 residues. The germline gives CDR1 LGHNA, CDR2 YSLEER. CDR3 in DNA: TGCGCCAGCGCTCCAGGGGGAGAGAACTATGGCTACACCTTC. Amino acid sequence: CASAPGGENYGYTF.

The chain has TRBV7-2 and TRBJ1-3; 10 bases align to TRBD1. V was clipped by 3 bases and J by 1 base; unmatched bases: 6. The germline V gene has CDR1 SGHTA and CDR2 FQGNSA. This CDR3 has 17 amino acids. CDR3 nucleotide sequence: TGTGCCAGCAGCTTGAGACAGGGGGCTATTTCTGGAAACACCATATATTTT. It encodes CASSLRQGAISGNTIYF.

This clone was found a few times. V gene TRBV7-2 combines with J gene TRBJ2-6, with no clear D. CDR3 size: 14 residues. Trimming took 0 bases from V and 4 from J, leaving 4 bases between them. Germline values: CDR1 SGHTA, CDR2 FQGNSA. DNA for the CDR3: TGTGCCAGCAGCTTAGCCGTGGGGGCCAACGTCCTGACTTTC. It translates to CASSLAVGANVLTF. The full variable domain, completed using reference TRBV7-2 and TRBJ2-6, is GAGVSQSPSNKVTEKGKDVELRCDPISGHTALYWYRQSLGQGLEFLIYFQGNSAPDKSGLPSDRFSAERTGGSVSTLTIQRTQQEDSAVYLCASSLAVGANVLTFGAGSRLTVL.

The chain combines TRBV6-6 with TRBJ1-4; 9 bases line up with TRBD1. CDR1 is MNHNY and CDR2 is SVGAGI in the germline V gene (reference sequence). V lost 4 bases and J lost 7; bases outside the gene matches: 7. The CDR3 length is 15 residues. The CDR3: CASSWDREGGEKLFF. Written as DNA, the CDR3 is TGTGCCAGCAGTTGGGACAGGGAAGGAGGTGAAAAACTGTTTTTT.

CDR3 nucleotide sequence: TGCGCCAGTTCGACTGCACCCGATGAAAAACTGTTTTTT. It encodes CASSTAPDEKLFF. The V gene is TRBV5-1, the J gene TRBJ1-4, with unresolved D. The CDR3 contains 13 residues. The germline CDR1 and CDR2 sequences are SGHRS and YFSETQ. Trimming pared 8 bases from V and 6 bases from J, leaving 14 bases between.

The rearrangement uses TRBV5-8 and TRBJ2-1, with 8 bases matching TRBD2. With V trimmed by 4 bases and J by 0 bases, 3 bases remained unmatched. This CDR3 is 15 amino acids long. The V gene's germline CDR1 is SGHTS and CDR2 YDEGEE. CDR3: CASSIAGSSYNEQFF. The CDR3 region has the DNA TGTGCCAGCAGCATAGCGGGGAGCTCCTACAATGAGCAGTTCTTC.

CDR3 in amino acids: CASSLAIGTSDTQYF. The DNA of the CDR3 is TGCGCCAGCAGCTTGGCGATAGGGACTAGCGATACCCAGTACTTC. The chain joins TRBV5-1 to TRBJ2-5; the match to TRBD2 covers 10 bases. The CDR3 is 15 amino acids. Per germline, CDR1 SGHRS and CDR2 YFSETQ. Trimming took 0 bases from V and 8 from J; bases not matched to a gene: 7. Looking up the rest from reference TRBV5-1 and TRBJ2-5 gives the full variable domain: KAGVTQTPRYLIKTRGQQVTLSCSPISGHRSVSWYQQTPGQGLQFLFEYFSETQRNKGNFPGRFSGRQFSNSRSEMNVSTLELGDSALYLCASSLAIGTSDTQYFGPGTRLLVL.